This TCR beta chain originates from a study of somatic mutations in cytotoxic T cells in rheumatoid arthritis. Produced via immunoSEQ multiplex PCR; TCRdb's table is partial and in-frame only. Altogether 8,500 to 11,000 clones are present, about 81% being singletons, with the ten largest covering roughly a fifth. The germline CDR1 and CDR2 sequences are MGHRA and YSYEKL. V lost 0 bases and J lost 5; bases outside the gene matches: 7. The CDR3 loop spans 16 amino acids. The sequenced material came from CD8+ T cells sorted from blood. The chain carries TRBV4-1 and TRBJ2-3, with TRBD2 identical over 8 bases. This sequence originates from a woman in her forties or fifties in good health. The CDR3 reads CASSQDVAGSVDTQYF. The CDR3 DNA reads TGCGCCAGCAGCCAAGATGTAGCGGGGTCGGTAGATACGCAGTATTTT.